The 24 T cell receptor beta chains listed next were all sequenced from one sample in a study of graft-versus-host responses after intestinal transplantation. No antigen is known for these receptors. The protocol was immunoSEQ multiplex PCR, while the TCRdb copy is restricted to in-frame clones and leaves out a portion. The sample has about 110,000 clones, 85% to 95% seen once. Source: unstimulated CD8+ T cells sorted from spleen or lymph node cells, taken before intestinal transplant. These receptors originate from a human donor who received an intestinal transplant.

This clone appeared a single time. The chain joins TRBV27 to TRBJ1-3, with D possibly matching TRBD1 (5 bases). V was pared by 5 bases and J by 0 bases, with 23 bases between. CDR3 size: 19 residues. CDR1 and CDR2 (germline): MNHEY, SMNVEV (reference sequence). The CDR3 nucleotides read TGTGCCAGCAGTCCGAACCAACTTACAGGTTGGAGCTCTGGAAACACCATATATTTT. Its translation: CASSPNQLTGWSSGNTIYF.

The genes are TRBV28 and TRBJ1-5; D is ambiguous. The CDR3 totals 16 residues. Trimming cost V 3 bases and J 0 bases, with 12 bases left between them. The germline CDR1 and CDR2 sequences are MDHEN and SYDVKM. The CDR3 is CASSFRHGYSNQPQHF. In nucleotides, the CDR3 is TGTGCCAGCAGTTTTCGGCACGGATATAGCAATCAGCCCCAGCATTTT.

The chain links TRBV29-1 to TRBJ1-2; weak D call: TRBD1 (5 bases). The CDR3 is 12 amino acids. The germline V gene encodes CDR1 SQVTM and CDR2 ANQGSEA. Trimming cost V 3 bases and J 5 bases, with 10 bases left between them. The CDR3 sequence: CSVDDSDYGYTF. In nucleotides, the CDR3 is TGCAGCGTTGACGACAGTGATTATGGCTACACCTTC.

The chain recombines TRBV7-6 with TRBJ2-7; 7 nucleotides align to TRBD2. The CDR3 has 14 amino acids. Trimming removed 1 base from V and 2 bases from J; junction bases left unmatched: 2. The germline CDR1 and CDR2 sequences are SGHVS and FNYEAQ. Here the CDR3 reads CASSLGGGTYEQYF. In DNA form, the CDR3 reads TGTGCCAGCAGCTTAGGCGGGGGAACCTACGAGCAGTACTTC.

CDR3 loop: CASSPPLDEQYF. As DNA, the CDR3 is TGTGCCAGCAGTCCCCCTCTCGACGAGCAGTACTTC. The chain recombines TRBV28 with TRBJ2-7; D ambiguous. Germline CDR1 and CDR2: MDHEN and SYDVKM. Trimming removed 5 bases at V and 5 bases at J, with 10 bases between. This CDR3 has 12 amino acids.

J is TRBJ2-1 and V is TRBV5-6; D is uncertain. The CDR3 consists of 15 residues. The ends were cut back, 1 base at V and 5 bases at J, with 13 bases in the middle. The germline V gene encodes CDR1 SGHDT and CDR2 YYEEEE. The CDR3 sequence is CASSLSFRTHNEQFF. The CDR3 DNA sequence: TGTGCCAGCAGCTTGAGCTTTAGAACTCACAATGAGCAGTTCTTC.

This rearrangement joins TRBV6-1 to TRBJ2-7; D might be TRBD1 or TRBD2, each matching 6 bases. The CDR3 totals 15 residues. Germline assignment: CDR1 MNHNS and CDR2 SASEGT. The ends were cut back, 6 bases at V and 4 bases at J, with 19 bases in the middle. In nucleotides, the CDR3 is TGTGCCAGCAGGGACTACGGACAGAACCTTTACGAGCAGTACTTC. This sequence encodes CASRDYGQNLYEQYF.

V usage is TRBV4-1 and J usage is TRBJ2-1, with 9 bases identical to TRBD2. The V segment lost 0 bases and the J segment 2 bases; nucleotides outside the gene matches: 5. This CDR3 is built from 17 residues. CDR1 and CDR2 from the germline V gene are MGHRA and YSYEKL. This chain's CDR3 is CASSQDIASGAYNEQFF. In DNA, the CDR3 is TGCGCCAGCAGCCAAGATATTGCTAGCGGGGCCTACAATGAGCAGTTCTTC.

The chain joins TRBV5-1 to TRBJ2-7, with 8 bases identical to TRBD1. Germline CDR1 and CDR2: SGHRS and YFSETQ. This CDR3 is 15 amino acids long. V shed 1 base, J shed 6 bases, and the junction held 9 bases outside the gene matches. CDR3 in DNA: TGCGCCAGCAGCTTGTTGGACAGGGTCTCTTCCGAGCAGTACTTC. Translated, it gives CASSLLDRVSSEQYF.

The gene calls are TRBV10-2 and TRBJ1-1, with TRBD1 matching over 10 bases. J gave up 4 bases and V 3 bases, and 5 bases lay outside the gene matches. Germline V gene data show CDR1 as WSHSY and CDR2 as SAAADI. The length of the CDR3 is 15 residues. Here the CDR3 DNA reads TGCGCCAGCAGTGACGGGACAGGGGCGGGCACTGAAGCTTTCTTT. This encodes CASSDGTGAGTEAFF.

The chain links TRBV5-1 to TRBJ1-1; no clear D. The germline V and J ends were trimmed by 0 bases and 1 base, with 10 bases remaining between them. CDR1 SGHRS and CDR2 YFSETQ come from the germline V gene. The length of the CDR3 is 15 residues. The CDR3: CASSLVRVGNTEAFF. Written as DNA, the CDR3 is TGCGCCAGCAGCTTGGTAAGGGTCGGGAACACTGAAGCTTTCTTT.

This chain connects TRBV13 to TRBJ2-7; 11 bases are a match to TRBD2. The V segment lost 6 bases and the J segment 6 bases; nucleotides outside the gene matches: 10. The CDR3 runs to 15 residues. Germline V gene data show CDR1 as PRHDT and CDR2 as FYEKMQ (reference sequence). CDR3 bases: TGTGCCAGCAGTGTCAGGGTAGCGGGAGGGCCCGAGCAGTACTTC. Translated, it gives CASSVRVAGGPEQYF.

The genes are TRBV7-9 and TRBJ1-3; D is unclear. The germline V and J ends were trimmed by 5 bases and 0 bases, with 11 bases remaining between them. Germline V lookup: CDR1 SEHNR, CDR2 FQNEAQ (reference sequence). The CDR3 runs to 15 residues. The DNA of the CDR3 is TGTGCCAGCAGCCCCGGGCCCTACTCTGGAAACACCATATATTTT. Its translation is CASSPGPYSGNTIYF. Full variable domain (rest looked up from reference TRBV7-9 and TRBJ1-3): DTGVSQNPRHKITKRGQNVTFRCDPISEHNRLYWYRQTLGQGPEFLTYFQNEAQLEKSRLLSDRFSAERPKGSFSTLEIQRTEQGDSAMYLCASSPGPYSGNTIYFGEGSWLTVV.

This rearrangement joins TRBV4-1 to TRBJ2-7; D call uncertain. Germline values: CDR1 MGHRA, CDR2 YSYEKL. CDR3 length: 14 residues. The ends were cut back, 0 bases at V and 2 bases at J, with 8 bases in the middle. The CDR3 nucleotides read TGCGCCAGCAGCCAAGAGCACTGGGCCTACGAGCAGTACTTC. Amino acids: CASSQEHWAYEQYF.

The V and J genes are TRBV11-2 and TRBJ2-5, with 9 bases fitting TRBD2. J gave up 3 bases and V 1 base, and 6 bases lay outside the gene matches. Germline V gives CDR1 SGHAT, CDR2 FQNNGV. The CDR3 length is 16 residues. The CDR3 DNA reads TGTGCCAGCAGCTTAGTTCCTAGCGGGACTGAAGAGACCCAGTACTTC. It specifies CASSLVPSGTEETQYF. Supplemented by reference TRBV11-2 and TRBJ2-5, the full variable domain reads EAGVAQSPRYKIIEKRQSVAFWCNPISGHATLYWYQQILGQGPKLLIQFQNNGVVDDSQLPKDRFSAERLKGVDSTLKIQPAKLEDSAVYLCASSLVPSGTEETQYFGPGTRLLVL.

The V gene is TRBV4-1, the J gene TRBJ2-1, with 16 bases identical to TRBD2. Germline CDR1 reads MGHRA; CDR2 reads YSYEKL. Trimming took 5 bases from V and 2 from J; bases not matched to a gene: 9. This CDR3 has 19 amino acids. For the CDR3, the DNA is TGCGCCAGCAGCGCCCCTTCCGGGACTAGCGGGAGGGCCTACAATGAGCAGTTCTTC. Amino acid sequence: CASSAPSGTSGRAYNEQFF.

The chain has TRBV6-1 and TRBJ1-5; TRBD1 agrees at 9 bases. This CDR3 is built from 15 residues. The J segment lost 1 base and the V segment lost 5 bases, leaving 3 bases of the junction unmatched. The germline V gene encodes CDR1 MNHNS and CDR2 SASEGT. The chain's CDR3 is CASSPDRGSNQPQHF. The CDR3 DNA sequence: TGTGCCAGCAGTCCAGACAGGGGGAGCAATCAGCCCCAGCATTTT.

The chain uses TRBV10-1 and TRBJ2-1; TRBD2 is a possible D gene (6 bases). Germline CDR1 reads WNHNN; CDR2 reads SYGVQD (reference sequence). The CDR3 extends over 13 amino acids. The V end was cut by 5 bases, the J end by 8 bases, with 13 bases between. The CDR3 sequence: CASSLVGSDEQFF. The CDR3 DNA reads as TGCGCCAGCAGTTTGGTCGGGAGTGATGAGCAGTTCTTC.

The V call is TRBV4-2, the J call TRBJ1-5; D is uncertain. V lost 0 bases and J 16 bases, leaving 13 bases between the germline ends. Looked up from germline, CDR1 is LGHNA and CDR2 is YNFKEQ. CDR3 length: 12 amino acids. CDR3 sequence (DNA): TGTGCCAGCAGCCAAGATCAAGAGCTACAACATTTT. Residues: CASSQDQELQHF.

The V and J genes are TRBV4-1 and TRBJ2-1, with 7 bases identical to TRBD2. The V segment lost 1 base and the J segment 8 bases; nucleotides outside the gene matches: 8. Looked up from germline, CDR1 is MGHRA and CDR2 is YSYEKL. The CDR3 runs to 15 residues. CDR3 loop: CASSQASGGVDEQFF. CDR3 DNA: TGCGCCAGCAGCCAAGCTAGCGGAGGGGTTGATGAGCAGTTCTTC.

The rearrangement links TRBV27 to TRBJ1-1; D may be TRBD1 (6 bases). Deletions cut 0 bases from V and 4 bases from J, with 12 bases between. The CDR3 contains 15 residues. From germline, CDR1 is MNHEY and CDR2 SMNVEV (reference sequence). CDR3 amino acids: CASSLSGTGSTEAFF. The CDR3 DNA is TGTGCCAGCAGTTTATCCGGAACAGGGAGCACTGAAGCTTTCTTT.

The J gene is TRBJ2-7, the V gene TRBV5-6; 7 positions match TRBD2. The germline CDR1 and CDR2 sequences are SGHDT and YYEEEE. V gave up 0 bases and J gave up 3 bases; unmatched junction bases: 3. The CDR3 sequence is 14 residues long. The CDR3 here is CASSLGGTNYEQYF. As DNA, the CDR3 is TGTGCCAGCAGCTTGGGCGGGACTAACTACGAGCAGTACTTC.

The chain recombines TRBV19 with TRBJ2-7; TRBD2 agrees at 7 bases. J was trimmed by 2 bases and V by 3 bases; bases with no gene match: 4. This CDR3 has 14 amino acids. The germline V gene has CDR1 LNHDA and CDR2 SQIVND (reference sequence). The CDR3 DNA reads TGTGCCAGTAGTATTGCGGGGGAGACCTACGAGCAGTACTTC. Its translation is CASSIAGETYEQYF.

V usage is TRBV27 and J usage is TRBJ1-5; D is unresolved. The CDR3 length is 14 residues. V gave up 5 bases and J gave up 6 bases, with 14 bases separating them. Germline V CDR1 and CDR2: MNHEY, SMNVEV (reference sequence). CDR3 in amino acids: CASSPAGDGQPQHF. The CDR3 bases are TGTGCCAGCAGTCCAGCGGGAGATGGTCAGCCCCAGCATTTT.